Listed below are T cell receptor beta chains from one sample, sequenced in a study of T cells in localized non-small cell lung cancer. TCRdb keeps only in-frame clones here, not all; method: immunoSEQ multiplex PCR. Among roughly 30,000 clones listed, 85% to 90% were seen once. The source material was peripheral blood, sampled before any cancer treatment. Every receptor here comes from a female donor of 60 years or more with stage I lung adenocarcinoma. Each CDR3 is given with its conserved first and last residue. The order of the fields is D gene, clone size, J gene, V gene, CDR3 DNA, CDR3 protein. D genes are given only for firm matches. A clone size is listed for some rows: how often the clone was seen (once, few, many), or a class if it is expanded.

.	.	TRBJ2-7	TRBV9	TGTGCCAGCAGCCCCGCCGGGTACGAGCAGTACTTC	CASSPAGYEQYF
TRBD1	.	TRBJ2-7	TRBV7-9	TGTGCCAGCAGTCGACCGGGACAGGATTACGAGCAGTACTTC	CASSRPGQDYEQYF
TRBD2	.	TRBJ2-3	TRBV10-3	TGTGCCATCAGTGAGGGACTAGCGGGAGTTGGAGATACGCAGTATTTT	CAISEGLAGVGDTQYF
TRBD1	.	TRBJ1-3	TRBV10-3	TGTGCCACCGGACAGGGAGAGGGAAACACCATATATTTT	CATGQGEGNTIYF
.	.	TRBJ1-2	TRBV18	TGTGCCAGCTCACAAGATTTAGGGGCCTACACCTTC	CASSQDLGAYTF
TRBD1	once	TRBJ2-1	TRBV25-1	TGTGCCAGCAGTCCAGATCCAGACAGGGGCGAGTTCTTC	CASSPDPDRGEFF
.	few	TRBJ1-6	TRBV18	TGTGCCAGCTCAGGAGACACATCCCTCCACTTT	CASSGDTSLHF
.	.	TRBJ1-5	TRBV28	TGTGCCAGCATCTCTCCAGGGCTTAATCAGCCCCAGCATTTT	CASISPGLNQPQHF
.	few	TRBJ1-1	TRBV19	TGTGCCAGTAGTCTGGGACGGTGGTCTGAAGCTTTCTTT	CASSLGRWSEAFF
.	once	TRBJ1-5	TRBV19	TGTGCCAGTACCGCCCAAGGGATTAGCAATCAGCCCCAGCATTTT	CASTAQGISNQPQHF
TRBD2	.	TRBJ2-3	TRBV29-1	TGCAGCGCCGGGACTAGCGGGACAGATACGCAGTATTTT	CSAGTSGTDTQYF
.	.	TRBJ1-5	TRBV2	TGTGCCAGCAGTAACAGGGATAGCAATCAGCCCCAGCATTTT	CASSNRDSNQPQHF
.	.	TRBJ2-1	TRBV7-3	TGTGCCAGCAGCTTAACAGGGACCTACAATGAGCAGTTCTTC	CASSLTGTYNEQFF
TRBD1	.	TRBJ2-1	TRBV2	TGTGCCAGCAGTAACAAAGGGGGCGAGCAGTTCTTC	CASSNKGGEQFF
.	.	TRBJ1-2	TRBV7-9	TGTGCCAGCAGCTTAGCAAACGGAGCCTATGGCTACACCTTC	CASSLANGAYGYTF
.	.	TRBJ2-7	TRBV18	TGTGCCAGCTCACCATCAGCATCCTACGAGCAGTACTTC	CASSPSASYEQYF
TRBD2	once	TRBJ2-3	TRBV4-2	TGTGCCAGCAGCCAAGATCTAGCGGGGGCCCCAACAGATACGCAGTATTTT	CASSQDLAGAPTDTQYF
.	.	TRBJ1-2	TRBV19	TGTGCCAGTAGTAAAGGGCTCGACTATGGCTACACCTTC	CASSKGLDYGYTF
.	.	TRBJ2-1	TRBV27	TGTGCCAGCAGTTTAAGGTCGGGACCATTCTCCTACAATGAGCAGTTCTTC	CASSLRSGPFSYNEQFF
TRBD1	.	TRBJ1-3	TRBV7-9	TGTGCCAGCAGCTTCCAGGGGGCTAGCTCTGGAAACACCATATATTTT	CASSFQGASSGNTIYF
.	.	TRBJ1-1	TRBV11-2	TGTGCCAGCAGCCCCGGGCTGAACACTGAAGCTTTCTTT	CASSPGLNTEAFF
.	.	TRBJ1-4	TRBV4-3	TGCGCCAGCAGCCAAGAAAAACGGGGAGCAACTAATGAAAAACTGTTTTTT	CASSQEKRGATNEKLFF
.	.	TRBJ1-1	TRBV29-1	TGCAGCGTTGACGAGGGTTGGATGAACACTGAAGCTTTCTTT	CSVDEGWMNTEAFF
TRBD2	.	TRBJ2-1	TRBV19	TGTGCCAGTAGTCGGGGACTAGCGGGAGTGGATGAGCAGTTCTTC	CASSRGLAGVDEQFF
TRBD2	.	TRBJ2-1	TRBV27	TGTGCCAGCAGTCGGACTAGCGGGGCCTACAATGAGCAGTTCTTC	CASSRTSGAYNEQFF
.	.	TRBJ2-7	TRBV19	TGTGCCAGTAGTATTGGTCTAGCCCATGCCTACGAGCAGTACTTC	CASSIGLAHAYEQYF
TRBD1	.	TRBJ2-7	TRBV10-1	TGCGCCAGACGGACAGGGCGCAACTACGAGCAGTACTTC	CARRTGRNYEQYF